A selection of T cell receptor beta chains follows, all from one sample in a study of T cells in Graves' hyperthyroidism and ophthalmopathy. TCRdb ran MiXCR on the multiplex PCR reads and lists one entry per CDR3 protein. Of roughly 240,000 distinct CDR3 sequences in the sample, less than 20% are singletons; the top ten hold around 28%. The sequenced sample consisted of blood. The receptors stem from a woman aged 18-35 years with Graves' ophthalmopathy. Both conserved end residues are part of each CDR3. D genes are given only for firm matches. Expanded clones are given a class, and other clones once, few, many or no size at all.

-	TRBV13	-	TRBJ2-7	TGTGCCAGCACCTCCGCGAGGGACTACGAGCAGTACTTC	CASTSARDYEQYF
TRBD2	TRBV2	-	TRBJ2-7	TGTGCCAGCAGCATCGGGACTAGCGGGGGGGGAGGAGACGAGCAGTACTTC	CASSIGTSGGGGDEQYF
-	TRBV12-3/TRBV12-4	many	TRBJ1-4	TGTGCCAGCAGTTTAAGCCCGGACCGCGAGAAACTGTTTTTT	CASSLSPDREKLFF
TRBD1	TRBV7-3	-	TRBJ1-1	TGTGCCAGCAGCTCCCGGACAGGGTTGGACACTGAAGCTTTCTTT	CASSSRTGLDTEAFF
-	TRBV28	many	TRBJ2-2	TGTGCCAGCAGTTTCCGGGACATAGACACCGGGGAGCTGTTTTTT	CASSFRDIDTGELFF
TRBD2	TRBV9	many	TRBJ2-1	TGTGCCAGCCGCGCGGCTAGCGGGGGGAATTACAATGAGCAGTTCTTC	CASRAASGGNYNEQFF
-	TRBV2	many	TRBJ2-2	TGTGCCAGCAGTGTTGGTAGCGGGAACACCGGGGAGCTGTTTTTT	CASSVGSGNTGELFF
TRBD1	TRBV12-5	many	TRBJ1-6	TGTGCTAGTGGTTTGGTACTCGGGACAGGGGATTCACCCCTCCACTTT	CASGLVLGTGDSPLHF
-	TRBV28	many	TRBJ2-7	TGTGCCAGCGGGTTGACCCGAAAGTACGAGCAGTACTTC	CASGLTRKYEQYF
TRBD2	TRBV6-1	many	TRBJ2-5	TGTGCCAGCAGTGAACTAGCGGGAGGTGTGGAGACCCAGTACTTC	CASSELAGGVETQYF
-	TRBV19	once	TRBJ1-4	TGTGCCAGTACCTCCGGACAGATTGATGAAAAACTGTTTTTT	CASTSGQIDEKLFF
-	TRBV18	many	TRBJ1-2	TGTGCCAGCTCACCCCGGACAGCTAGCGGCTACACCTTC	CASSPRTASGYTF
-	TRBV28	many	TRBJ1-2	TGTGCCAGCAGTTTAACGCTTCGGGATATCCCCCATCATGTCTATGGCTACACCTTC	CASSLTLRDIPHHVYGYTF
-	TRBV12-3/TRBV12-4	many	TRBJ1-6	TGTGCCAGCACCCTAACTGGAAAGGATAATTCACCCCTCCACTTT	CASTLTGKDNSPLHF
TRBD2	TRBV20-1	many	TRBJ2-1	TGCAGTGCTACCTCCCCTCTAGCGGGAGATCAAAATGAGCAGTTCTTC	CSATSPLAGDQNEQFF
-	TRBV12-3/TRBV12-4	many	TRBJ1-1	TGTGCCAGCAGTTTAAGAAGGCAGGGTGAAGCTTTCTTT	CASSLRRQGEAFF
-	TRBV29-1	many	TRBJ1-1	TGCAGCGTTGAAGATCAGGTCCACACTGAAGCTTTCTTT	CSVEDQVHTEAFF
TRBD2	TRBV20-1	many	TRBJ2-3	TGCAGTGCTAGGAGAGGACTAGCGGGAACGTCAGATACGCAGTATTTT	CSARRGLAGTSDTQYF
TRBD1	TRBV7-3	many	TRBJ2-1	TGTGCCAGCAGCCCCGGGACAGGGTTTCACAATGAGCAGTTCTTC	CASSPGTGFHNEQFF
TRBD1	TRBV5-1	few	TRBJ2-5	TGCGCCAGCAGCTCGGATCCCGGACAGGGGGGTGAGACCCAGTACTTC	CASSSDPGQGGETQYF
-	TRBV29-1	many	TRBJ2-2	TGCAGCGTCCAAAACGGGGGCACCGGGGAGCTGTTTTTT	CSVQNGGTGELFF
-	TRBV7-2	-	TRBJ2-7	-	CASSFYICSIPWGGLYEQYF
TRBD1	TRBV7-9	-	TRBJ1-2	TGTGCCAGCAGCTCGAACAGGGGAGGCTACACCTTC	CASSSNRGGYTF
-	TRBV7-9	-	TRBJ1-1	TGTGCCAGCAGCTCTCAGGGTAAGGCCACTGAAGCTTTCTTT	CASSSQGKATEAFF
-	TRBV18	many	TRBJ2-7	TGTGCCAGCTCACTGCTACAGGCGGACTACGAGCAGTACTTC	CASSLLQADYEQYF
-	TRBV6-1	many	TRBJ2-1	TGTGCCAGCAGACTAGAGCCGGGGCAGTTCTTC	CASRLEPGQFF
-	TRBV18	many	TRBJ1-1	TGTGCCAGCTCACCACAAAAGGGAATGAACACTGAAGCTTTCTTT	CASSPQKGMNTEAFF
TRBD2	TRBV7-9	-	TRBJ2-3	TGTGCCAGCAGCGTCGCTAGCGGGATCACAGATACGCAGTATTTT	CASSVASGITDTQYF
TRBD2	TRBV5-6	many	TRBJ2-1	TGTGCCAGCAGCTTGAGGGCTAGCGGGCCCCCGAGCTCCTACAATGAGCAGTTCTTC	CASSLRASGPPSSYNEQFF
-	TRBV19	-	TRBJ2-7	TGTGCCAGTAGTATAGGGAGGCCAGCTTCCTACGAGCAGTACTTC	CASSIGRPASYEQYF
TRBD2	TRBV19	many	TRBJ2-3	TGTGCCACTTCCATGCGGTGGGGGGGGGGTAGCACAGATACGCAGTATTTT	CATSMRWGGGSTDTQYF
-	TRBV20-1	many	TRBJ1-5	TGCAGTGCTAGAAGTCTCAGGGAAAATCAGCCCCAGCATTTT	CSARSLRENQPQHF
-	TRBV6-6	many	TRBJ2-7	TGTGCCAGCAGTTACTCGGACTACCCCTCCTACGAGCAGTACTTC	CASSYSDYPSYEQYF
-	TRBV7-3	many	TRBJ2-1	TGTGCCAGCAGCCCATCGGCTGGGTACAATGAGCAGTTCTTC	CASSPSAGYNEQFF
-	TRBV27	many	TRBJ2-3	TGTGCCAGCAGTTCCCCAGGGGGGGCAGATACGCAGTATTTT	CASSSPGGADTQYF
TRBD2	TRBV3-1	many	TRBJ2-3	TGTGCCAGCAGCCAAGAATGCCGGGAGGAGCGAGATACGCAGTATTTT	CASSQECREERDTQYF
-	TRBV29-1	-	TRBJ2-2	TGCAGCGTTGAAGAGTCGAACACCGGGGAGCTGTTTTTT	CSVEESNTGELFF
TRBD2	TRBV27	many	TRBJ2-7	TGTGCCAGCGAACGGGAGGGGTCTAGCGTTACCTACGAGCAGTACTTC	CASEREGSSVTYEQYF
TRBD1	TRBV6-1	-	TRBJ1-2	TGTGCCAGCAGGATACAGGGGGGCGCCCGTAATGGCTACACCTTC	CASRIQGGARNGYTF
-	TRBV7-9	many	TRBJ1-1	TGTGCCAGCAGCCGCCAGTATGAGAACACTGAAGCTTTCTTT	CASSRQYENTEAFF
-	TRBV2	many	TRBJ1-1	TGTGCCAGCAGCATTCCAATGATTGAAGCTTTCTTT	CASSIPMIEAFF
-	TRBV9	many	TRBJ2-3	TGTGCCAGCAGCCCCAGGTTCAGCACAGGGATGACAGATACGCAGTATTTT	CASSPRFSTGMTDTQYF
-	TRBV30	many	TRBJ1-2	TGTGCCTGGAGTGTCGACCCTGGGGAAGACTATGGCTACACCTTC	CAWSVDPGEDYGYTF
-	TRBV15	many	TRBJ1-1	TGTGCCACCAGCAGAGAGGGGAGGGGCACTGAAGCTTTCTTT	CATSREGRGTEAFF
-	TRBV19	-	TRBJ1-1	TGTGCCAGTAGTTCCCCAGGCGACAGAGCTAAGAACACTGAAGCTTTCTTT	CASSSPGDRAKNTEAFF
-	TRBV24-1	many	TRBJ1-1	TGTGCCACCAGTGATTTGACTTGGCAGGGTGAACTGGCGAACACTGAAGCTTTCTTT	CATSDLTWQGELANTEAFF
-	TRBV3-1	many	TRBJ1-6	TGTGCCAGCAGCCAAGACCCCCGGAGCCAGGGTTTTTCACCCCTCCACTTT	CASSQDPRSQGFSPLHF
TRBD2	TRBV7-9	once	TRBJ2-1	TGTGCCAGCAGCTTAGCTCTAGCGGGAGCAGGAGAGCAGTTCTTC	CASSLALAGAGEQFF